The rows below give T cell receptor beta chains drawn from one sample of a study of T cell responses to AZD1222 COVID-19 vaccine. Assay used: immunoSEQ multiplex PCR; TCRdb lists only in-frame clones, some missing. Of about 180,000 clones listed, 85% to 90% are singletons. The specimen comprised peripheral blood, sampled on day 0 of AZD1222 vaccination. These receptors all come from an adult in good health. Both conserved end residues are trimmed from each CDR3. A row's size may be missing; if present it is once, few, many or a size class.

size,J,V,CDR3
once,TRBJ1-5,TRBV5-5,ASSQGQGGQPQH
NA,TRBJ2-4,TRBV5-5,ASSSQLAKNIQY
NA,TRBJ2-7,TRBV6-5,ASSSVPGADEQY
NA,TRBJ2-6,TRBV19,ASSGRTSGANVLT
NA,TRBJ1-4,TRBV6-1,ASSDEQGWEKLF
NA,TRBJ1-1,TRBV10-3,AISDRGKGETEAF
NA,TRBJ2-2,TRBV11-2,ASSFLGTSGGTGYGELF
NA,TRBJ1-2,TRBV6-1,ASSENAEVFGYT
NA,TRBJ1-3,TRBV19,ASSFRDGPGNTIY
few,TRBJ2-7,TRBV9,ASSGLSQGWSEQY
NA,TRBJ1-1,TRBV29-1,SVELGAGNTEAF
NA,TRBJ1-4,TRBV5-1,ASSPGTVGEKLF
NA,TRBJ2-2,TRBV7-8,ASKKGSWNTGELF
NA,TRBJ1-1,TRBV5-8,ASSPMGPAIRAF
NA,TRBJ1-1,TRBV5-4,ASSVDGNTEAF
NA,TRBJ2-3,TRBV7-9,ASSFTAGLGVAGTDTQY
NA,TRBJ1-5,TRBV5-3,ARSLGAGGAGQPQH
NA,TRBJ2-3,TRBV19,ASRNLAGVPDTQY
NA,TRBJ1-6,TRBV10-2,ASSPPGAGSSPLH
NA,TRBJ2-5,TRBV12-3/TRBV12-4,ASSSRVKETQY
NA,TRBJ1-2,TRBV5-1,ASRDTQGNYGYT
once,TRBJ2-3,TRBV5-1,ASRGQGAGDTQY
NA,TRBJ1-1,TRBV7-3,ASSLALLNTEAF
NA,TRBJ1-2,TRBV6-6,ASSYSYRVLGYT
NA,TRBJ2-3,TRBV11-2,ASSLVYDTQY
NA,TRBJ2-3,TRBV30,AWSGTRPTDTQY
NA,TRBJ2-7,TRBV30,AWASGGYEQY
NA,TRBJ1-2,TRBV5-1,ASSLEGRAESYGYT
NA,TRBJ1-1,TRBV7-9,ASTQPGTGVSEAF
NA,TRBJ2-3,TRBV9,ASSDGSSGGADTQY
NA,TRBJ2-3,TRBV29-1,SVRTRGTDTQY
NA,TRBJ1-3,TRBV5-1,ASSLEHQSAGNTIY
NA,TRBJ1-4,TRBV7-9,ASSFTGRQVNEKLF
NA,TRBJ2-1,TRBV30,AWTPGGNEQF
NA,TRBJ1-1,TRBV7-6,ASSLVSAGGTTEAF
NA,TRBJ2-7,TRBV7-8,ASSGPGFYEQY
NA,TRBJ2-5,TRBV5-1,ATRHSQETQY
NA,TRBJ2-7,TRBV28,ASSSGTSGYEQY
NA,TRBJ2-5,TRBV15,ATSREELRTVQETQY
NA,TRBJ2-1,TRBV5-1,ASSLVAPSYNEQF
NA,TRBJ2-5,TRBV4-3,ASSQDRGIKY
NA,TRBJ2-5,TRBV4-1,ASSPGQGQETQY
few,TRBJ2-6,TRBV7-9,ASSLRVSGANVLT
NA,TRBJ1-3,TRBV10-3,AISEQRGSGNTIY
once,TRBJ1-1,TRBV6-5,ASSFDTMNTEAF